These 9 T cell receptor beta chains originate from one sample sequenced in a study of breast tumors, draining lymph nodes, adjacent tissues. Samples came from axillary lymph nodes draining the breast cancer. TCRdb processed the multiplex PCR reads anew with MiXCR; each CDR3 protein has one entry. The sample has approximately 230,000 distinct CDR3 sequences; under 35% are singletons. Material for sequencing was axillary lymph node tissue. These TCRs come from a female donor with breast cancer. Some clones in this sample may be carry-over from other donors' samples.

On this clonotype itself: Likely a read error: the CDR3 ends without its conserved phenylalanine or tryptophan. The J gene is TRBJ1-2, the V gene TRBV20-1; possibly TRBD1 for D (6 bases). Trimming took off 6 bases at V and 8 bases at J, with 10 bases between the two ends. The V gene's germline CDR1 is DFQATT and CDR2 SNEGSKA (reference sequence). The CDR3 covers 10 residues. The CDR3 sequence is CSARQDGYTL. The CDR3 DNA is TGCAGTGCCAGACAGGACGGCTACACCCTC.

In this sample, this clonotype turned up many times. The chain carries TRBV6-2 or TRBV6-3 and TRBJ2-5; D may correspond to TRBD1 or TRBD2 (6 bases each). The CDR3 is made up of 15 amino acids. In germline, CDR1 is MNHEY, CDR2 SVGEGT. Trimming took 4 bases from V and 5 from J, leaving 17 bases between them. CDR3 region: CASSLEGGRWETQYF. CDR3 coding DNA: TGTGCCAGCAGTTTGGAGGGGGGCAGGTGGGAGACCCAGTACTTC.

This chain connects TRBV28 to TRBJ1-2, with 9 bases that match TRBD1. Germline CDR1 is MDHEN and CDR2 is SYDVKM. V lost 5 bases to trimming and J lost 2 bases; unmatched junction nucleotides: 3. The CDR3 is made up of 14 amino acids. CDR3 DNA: TGTGCCAGCAGTGTAGACAGGGGGAACTATGGCTACACCTTC. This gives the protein CASSVDRGNYGYTF.

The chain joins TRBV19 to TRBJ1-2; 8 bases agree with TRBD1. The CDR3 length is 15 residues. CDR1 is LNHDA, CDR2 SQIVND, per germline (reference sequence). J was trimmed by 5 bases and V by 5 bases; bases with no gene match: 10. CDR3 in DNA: TGTGCCAGTAGTGGCTTTGGGGACAGGTTGTATGGCTACACCTTC. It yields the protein CASSGFGDRLYGYTF.

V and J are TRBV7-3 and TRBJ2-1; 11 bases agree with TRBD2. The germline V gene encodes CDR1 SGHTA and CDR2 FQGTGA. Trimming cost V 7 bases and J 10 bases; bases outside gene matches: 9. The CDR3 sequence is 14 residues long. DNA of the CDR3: TGTGCCAGCAACCTACTAGCGGGGGCCTACGAGCAGTTCTTC. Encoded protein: CASNLLAGAYEQFF.

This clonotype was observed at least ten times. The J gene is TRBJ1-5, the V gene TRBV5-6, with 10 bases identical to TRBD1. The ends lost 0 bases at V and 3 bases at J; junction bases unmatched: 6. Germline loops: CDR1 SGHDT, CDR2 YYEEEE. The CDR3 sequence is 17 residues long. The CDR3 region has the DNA TGTGCCAGCAGCTTGGCTGCCGGGACAGGGGCCAATCAGCCCCAGCATTTT. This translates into CASSLAAGTGANQPQHF. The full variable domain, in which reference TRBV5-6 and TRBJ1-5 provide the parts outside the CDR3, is DAGVTQSPTHLIKTRGQQVTLRCSPKSGHDTVSWYQQALGQGPQFIFQYYEEEERQRGNFPDRFSGHQFPNYSSELNVNALLLGDSALYLCASSLAAGTGANQPQHFGDGTRLSIL.

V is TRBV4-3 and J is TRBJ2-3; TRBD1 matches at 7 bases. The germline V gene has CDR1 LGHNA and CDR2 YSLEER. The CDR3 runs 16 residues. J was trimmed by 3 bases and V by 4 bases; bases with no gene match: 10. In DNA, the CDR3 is TGCGCCAGCAGCCCGCAGACAGGGATTGGGACAGATACGCAGTATTTT. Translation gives CASSPQTGIGTDTQYF.

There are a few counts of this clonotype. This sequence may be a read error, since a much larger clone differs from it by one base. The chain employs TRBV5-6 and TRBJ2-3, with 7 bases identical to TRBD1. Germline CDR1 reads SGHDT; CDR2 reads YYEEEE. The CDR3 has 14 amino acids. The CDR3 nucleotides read TGTGCCAGCAGCTACGACAGGGCGGTAGATACGCAGTGTTTT. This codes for CASSYDRAVDTQCF.

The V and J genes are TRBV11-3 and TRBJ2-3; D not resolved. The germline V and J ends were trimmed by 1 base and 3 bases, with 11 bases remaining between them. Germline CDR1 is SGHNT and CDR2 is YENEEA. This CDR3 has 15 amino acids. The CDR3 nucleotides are TGTGCCAGCAGCTTAGGCTCCAGCCCGACAGATACGCAGTATTTT. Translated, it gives CASSLGSSPTDTQYF.